This TCR beta chain was recorded in a study of blood T cell repertoires in COVID-19. For the study at large: PBMCs, B-cell-depleted T cells, or T cells provided the cDNA or gDNA that made up the material.

Study processing details: Reference gene primer amplification gave nucleated cell count estimates. Sequenced by immunoSEQ multiplex PCR; TCRdb stores in-frame clones only, minus some. Clonal size and the V and J genes are those of that table, whereas D and trimming came from the DNA. The sample includes about 670,000 clones, approximately 90% of them seen just once. The CDR3 runs to 18 residues. The V gene's germline CDR1 is MNHEY and CDR2 SVGEGT. V lost 3 bases and J lost 2; bases outside the gene matches: 13. This receptor was obtained from a woman between 18 and 30 years old with acute or convalescent COVID-19. The chain is built from TRBV6-2 or TRBV6-3 and TRBJ1-1; the match to TRBD1 covers 9 bases. The sequenced material came from peripheral blood. CDR3 coding DNA: TGTGCCAGCAGTTATCTCGCCGGGACAGGGACGGGAAACACTGAAGCTTTCTTT. This gives the protein CASSYLAGTGTGNTEAFF.